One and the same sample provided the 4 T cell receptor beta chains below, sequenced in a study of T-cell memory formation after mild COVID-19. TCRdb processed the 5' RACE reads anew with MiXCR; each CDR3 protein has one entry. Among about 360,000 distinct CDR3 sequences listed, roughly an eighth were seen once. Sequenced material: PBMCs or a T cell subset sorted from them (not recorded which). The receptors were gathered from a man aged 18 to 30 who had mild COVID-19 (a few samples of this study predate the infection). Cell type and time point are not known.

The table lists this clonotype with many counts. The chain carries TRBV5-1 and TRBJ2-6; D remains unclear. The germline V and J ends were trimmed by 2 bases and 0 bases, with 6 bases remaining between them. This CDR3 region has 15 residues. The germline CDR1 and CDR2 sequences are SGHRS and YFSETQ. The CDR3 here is CASSFWGSGANVLTF. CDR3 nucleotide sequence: TGCGCCAGCAGCTTTTGGGGCTCTGGGGCCAACGTCCTGACTTTC.

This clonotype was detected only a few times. Written as DNA, the CDR3 is TGTGCCAGCAGCTTAAAGGGTAGCTCCTACAATGAGCAGTTCTTC. Protein product: CASSLKGSSYNEQFF. V gene TRBV7-3 combines with J gene TRBJ2-1; D not certain. Germline V lookup: CDR1 SGHTA, CDR2 FQGTGA. The CDR3 contains 15 residues. The V gene lost 1 base and the J gene lost 0 bases, with 7 bases spanning the gap. Based on the CDR3 plus reference TRBV7-3 and TRBJ2-1, the full variable domain is GAGVSQTPSNKVTEKGKYVELRCDPISGHTALYWYRQSLGQGPEFLIYFQGTGAADDSGLPNDRFFAVRPEGSVSTLKIQRTERGDSAVYLCASSLKGSSYNEQFFGPGTRLTVL.

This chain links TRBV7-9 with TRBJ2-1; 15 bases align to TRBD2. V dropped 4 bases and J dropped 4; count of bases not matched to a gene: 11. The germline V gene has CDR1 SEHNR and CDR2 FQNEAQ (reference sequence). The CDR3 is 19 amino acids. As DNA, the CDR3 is TGTGCCAGCAGCTCCCGGACTAGCGGGGGGGCGGTCTTATACAATGAGCAGTTCTTC. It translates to CASSSRTSGGAVLYNEQFF. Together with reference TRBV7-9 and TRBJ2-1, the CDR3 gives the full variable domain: DTGVSQNPRHKITKRGQNVTFRCDPISEHNRLYWYRQTLGQGPEFLTYFQNEAQLEKSRLLSDRFSAERPKGSFSTLEIQRTEQGDSAMYLCASSSRTSGGAVLYNEQFFGPGTRLTVL.

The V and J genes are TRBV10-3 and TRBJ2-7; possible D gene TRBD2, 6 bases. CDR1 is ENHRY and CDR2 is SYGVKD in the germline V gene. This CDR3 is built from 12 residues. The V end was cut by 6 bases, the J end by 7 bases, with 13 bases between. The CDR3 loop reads CAIRGLGGEQYV. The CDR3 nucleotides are TGTGCCATCAGGGGGCTCGGGGGAGAGCAGTACGTC.